This passage covers 22 T cell receptor beta chains from one sample sequenced in a study of blood T cell repertoires in COVID-19. Clones were sequenced by immunoSEQ multiplex PCR, and TCRdb holds only the in-frame ones, with some missing. The sample gives around 150,000 clones, nearly 80% of which show up once; over 11% is in the top ten. The sample comprised peripheral blood. These receptors all stem from a woman at least 80 years old with acute or convalescent COVID-19.

The chain carries TRBV27 and TRBJ1-2; 7 bases fit TRBD1. V shed 2 bases, J shed 4 bases, and the junction held 10 bases outside the gene matches. In germline, CDR1 is MNHEY, CDR2 SMNVEV (reference sequence). This CDR3 region has 16 residues. The DNA for the CDR3 is TGTGCCAGCAGTTTAACCCACCGACAGGGACCCTATGGCTACACCTTC. Translation: CASSLTHRQGPYGYTF.

The chain combines TRBV12-5 with TRBJ2-5, with a tentative D call TRBD1 (6 bases). CDR3 length equals 14 residues. The germline CDR1 and CDR2 sequences are LGHNT and FRNRAP. Deletions cut 5 bases from V and 1 base from J, with 11 bases between. CDR3 in amino acids: CASGLTGRQETQYF. CDR3 DNA: TGTGCTAGTGGTCTCACAGGGCGCCAAGAGACCCAGTACTTC.

This clone turned up a few times. Other DNA sequences in the sample encode the same CDR3. The genes are TRBV10-2 and TRBJ1-3; 7 nucleotides line up with TRBD1. The CDR3 runs to 14 residues. The germline gives CDR1 WSHSY, CDR2 SAAADI. Trimming at V came to 3 bases and at J to 6 bases, leaving 5 bases not matched to a gene. The CDR3 loop reads CASSEQGLTNTIYF. CDR3 DNA sequence: TGCGCCAGCAGTGAACAGGGGTTGACAAACACCATATATTTT.

This chain joins TRBV5-1 and TRBJ2-2; 7 bases are a match to TRBD1. CDR3 length: 19 amino acids. The J segment lost 1 base and the V segment lost 4 bases, leaving 16 bases of the junction unmatched. The germline CDR1 and CDR2 sequences are SGHRS and YFSETQ. CDR3 in DNA: TGCGCCAGCAGCCCACGATCCCGGGTGACAGGGCAGAACACCGGGGAGCTGTTTTTT. Protein sequence: CASSPRSRVTGQNTGELFF.

This clone was counted a few times. V gene TRBV6-5 combines with J gene TRBJ2-7, with D tentatively TRBD1 (6 bases). V was clipped by 2 bases and J by 5 bases, with 13 bases between them. Germline loops: CDR1 MNHEY, CDR2 SVGAGI. The CDR3 is made up of 14 amino acids. CDR3: CASSYLQGGHEQYF. As DNA, the CDR3 is TGTGCCAGCAGTTACCTACAGGGCGGCCACGAGCAGTACTTC.

This clone occurred once. The V gene is TRBV7-2, the J gene TRBJ1-1; the D gene is possibly TRBD1 (5 bases). Germline CDR1 and CDR2: SGHTA and FQGNSA. V lost 2 bases, J lost 6 bases, and 13 bases lay in between. The length of the CDR3 is 14 residues. In DNA form, the CDR3 reads TGTGCCAGCAGCTTATTGGCTTTAGGGGCTGAAGCTTTCTTT. Translated: CASSLLALGAEAFF. The whole variable domain, filled in from reference TRBV7-2 and TRBJ1-1, reads GAGVSQSPSNKVTEKGKDVELRCDPISGHTALYWYRQSLGQGLEFLIYFQGNSAPDKSGLPSDRFSAERTGGSVSTLTIQRTQQEDSAVYLCASSLLALGAEAFFGQGTRLTVV.

This clone was picked up a small number of times. The rearrangement uses TRBV30 and TRBJ1-3; the match to TRBD1 covers 7 bases. Trimming at V came to 5 bases and at J to 0 bases, leaving 7 bases not matched to a gene. The length of the CDR3 is 15 residues. In germline, CDR1 is GTSNPN, CDR2 SVGIG (reference sequence). The CDR3 is CAWRDRSFSGNTIYF. The CDR3 coding sequence is TGTGCCTGGCGGGACAGATCCTTCTCTGGAAACACCATATATTTT.

This clone was seen a single time. The chain uses TRBV3-1 (or the pseudogene TRBV3-2) and TRBJ2-1; 7 bases fit TRBD2. Unmatched junction bases numbered 7, after V lost 1 base and J lost 7 bases. There are 15 residues in the CDR3. In germline, CDR1 is LGHDT, CDR2 YNNKEL (reference sequence). The CDR3 is CASSQAPSGWNEQFF. The CDR3 DNA is TGTGCCAGCAGCCAAGCCCCTAGCGGCTGGAATGAGCAGTTCTTC.

This clone was counted once. V gene TRBV9 combines with J gene TRBJ1-1; TRBD1 aligns across 9 bases. Germline assignment: CDR1 SGDLS and CDR2 YYNGEE. V lost 0 bases, J lost 0 bases, and 3 bases stayed unmatched. The CDR3 has 16 amino acids. CDR3 sequence reads: CASSVVGQGMNTEAFF. CDR3 nucleotide sequence: TGTGCCAGCAGCGTAGTTGGACAGGGGATGAACACTGAAGCTTTCTTT.

The rearrangement joins TRBV19 to TRBJ2-3, with 7 bases fitting TRBD1. Losses at the gene ends were 6 bases for V and 0 bases for J; bases not matched to a gene: 6. CDR3 length equals 15 residues. Germline CDR1 LNHDA, CDR2 SQIVND (reference sequence). CDR3 sequence (DNA): TGTGCCAGTAGAGACAGGGAATCTAGCACAGATACGCAGTATTTT. It encodes CASRDRESSTDTQYF.

This chain uses TRBV27 with TRBJ2-1; the match to TRBD1 covers 8 bases. The germline V gene encodes CDR1 MNHEY and CDR2 SMNVEV (reference sequence). Unmatched junction bases numbered 7, after V lost 4 bases and J lost 5 bases. The CDR3 runs 15 residues. CDR3 nucleotides: TGTGCCAGCAGTTCCCCGGCAGGGGGCCACAATGAGCAGTTCTTC. Translation: CASSSPAGGHNEQFF.

The chain joins TRBV28 to TRBJ1-5; D is perhaps TRBD1 (5 bases). V was cut by 6 bases and J by 2 bases, with 20 bases left in between. Germline CDR1 and CDR2: MDHEN and SYDVKM. The CDR3 length is 17 residues. The CDR3 is CASSPRAGGVGNQPQHF. Written as DNA, the CDR3 is TGTGCCAGCAGCCCAAGGGCGGGAGGGGTTGGCAATCAGCCCCAGCATTTT.

This clone was seen only once. The CDR3 loop is CASSYRAGETDTQYF. The CDR3 nucleotides are TGTGCCAGCAGTTACCGGGCGGGGGAGACAGATACGCAGTATTTT. The V gene is TRBV6-5, the J gene TRBJ2-3; TRBD2 matches 7 bases. V was clipped by 2 bases and J by 3 bases; unmatched bases: 5. Germline V gene sequence: CDR1 MNHEY, CDR2 SVGAGI. CDR3 size: 15 residues.

This chain connects TRBV11-2 to TRBJ2-3; D remains ambiguous. The ends were cut back, 5 bases at V and 2 bases at J, with 5 bases in the middle. This CDR3 is 12 amino acids long. Germline lookup yields CDR1 SGHAT and CDR2 FQNNGV. Here the CDR3 reads CASSAVTDTQYF. CDR3 nucleotides: TGTGCCAGCAGCGCAGTCACAGATACGCAGTATTTT. Full variable domain (rest looked up from reference TRBV11-2 and TRBJ2-3): EAGVAQSPRYKIIEKRQSVAFWCNPISGHATLYWYQQILGQGPKLLIQFQNNGVVDDSQLPKDRFSAERLKGVDSTLKIQPAKLEDSAVYLCASSAVTDTQYFGPGTRLTVL.

The V call is TRBV28, the J call TRBJ2-7; 8 nucleotides align to TRBD1. V lost 5 bases, J lost 0 bases, and 9 bases stayed unmatched. The CDR3 contains 16 residues. Germline V gene data show CDR1 as MDHEN and CDR2 as SYDVKM. The CDR3 reads CASSPPRTGSSYEQYF. CDR3 nucleotide sequence: TGTGCCAGCAGTCCCCCCCGGACAGGGAGCTCCTACGAGCAGTACTTC.

The V call is TRBV12-5, the J call TRBJ1-1; 10 bases fit TRBD1. Germline V gene data show CDR1 as LGHNT and CDR2 as FRNRAP. This CDR3 spans 15 amino acids. With V trimmed by 4 bases and J by 2 bases, 4 bases remained unmatched. The CDR3 nucleotides are TGTGCTAGTGGTTCTGGGACAGGGGTAAACACTGAAGCTTTCTTT. Residues: CASGSGTGVNTEAFF.

This chain connects TRBV12-3 or TRBV12-4 to TRBJ2-2, with D possibly matching TRBD1 (6 bases). V lost 7 bases and J lost 6, with 12 bases in between. The CDR3 has 13 residues. The CDR3 sequence is CASNWGPAGELFF. CDR3 DNA sequence: TGTGCCAGCAATTGGGGGCCGGCCGGGGAGCTGTTTTTT.

V is TRBV5-5 and J is TRBJ2-2; D is undetermined. Trimming took 3 bases from V and 2 from J, leaving 11 bases between them. CDR3 size: 15 residues. Germline values: CDR1 SGHKS, CDR2 YYEKEE (reference sequence). The DNA of the CDR3 is TGTGCCAGCAGCTCCTTGACTGTTAACACCGGGGAGCTGTTTTTT. Amino acids: CASSSLTVNTGELFF.

This rearrangement joins TRBV4-1 to TRBJ1-6, with 9 nucleotides matching TRBD1. V dropped 5 bases and J dropped 4; count of bases not matched to a gene: 9. Per the germline V gene, CDR1 is MGHRA and CDR2 is YSYEKL. CDR3 length: 17 residues. The CDR3 DNA follows: TGCGCCAGCAGCTCGCCCGGGACAGGGAGGTATAATTCACCCCTCCACTTT. This gives the protein CASSSPGTGRYNSPLHF.

CDR3 sequence (DNA): TGTGCCAGCAGTGGTCTGCGGGAGGGGTTTTACGAGCAGTACTTC. Its translation is CASSGLREGFYEQYF. V is TRBV2 and J is TRBJ2-7, with 9 bases lining up with TRBD2. The germline V gene has CDR1 SNHLY and CDR2 FYNNEI. V lost 4 bases, J lost 4 bases, and 8 bases stayed unmatched. The CDR3 totals 15 residues.

The chain employs TRBV3-1 (or the pseudogene TRBV3-2) and TRBJ1-1; 8 bases agree with TRBD1. V shed 5 bases, J shed 5 bases, and the junction held 10 bases outside the gene matches. Germline-derived CDR1 and CDR2 are LGHDT and YNNKEL (reference sequence). CDR3 length equals 15 residues. CDR3 DNA: TGTGCCAGCAGCTTCCGCAGGGGGCAGTGGACTGAAGCTTTCTTT. Translating gives CASSFRRGQWTEAFF.

The V and J genes are TRBV27 and TRBJ1-4, with D unresolved. The CDR3 consists of 13 residues. Germline V CDR1 and CDR2: MNHEY, SMNVEV (reference sequence). The V and J ends lost 6 bases and 0 bases respectively, with 5 bases between them. The CDR3 DNA sequence: TGTGCCAGCAGACAGCCAACTAATGAAAAACTGTTTTTT. This gives the protein CASRQPTNEKLFF.